This TCR beta chain was obtained from a study of shared clonotypes between healthy human individuals. The V end was cut by 6 bases, the J end by 3 bases, with 16 bases between. Germline CDR1 is LNHNV and CDR2 is YYDKDF (reference sequence). The CDR3 covers 15 residues. TCRdb's copy holds only in-frame clones and misses some; the assay was immunoSEQ multiplex PCR. The sample carries about 110,000 clones, 68% recorded once. This clone appeared a few times. What it recognizes is unknown. Whole-study findings and limits: Depth was large, yet rarefaction showed that sorted-subset sequencing was incomplete.

The TCR was taken from a young woman in good health. Sequenced: memory CD8+ T cells sorted from blood. Sample subset: CD45RO+ cells pooled with CCR7-negative TemRA cells. The chain recombines TRBV15 with TRBJ2-3; D is tentatively TRBD1 or TRBD2 (6 bases each). The CDR3 DNA reads TGTGCCACCAGTCAGACTAGAGGGGGGACAGATACGCAGTATTTT. This codes for CATSQTRGGTDTQYF.